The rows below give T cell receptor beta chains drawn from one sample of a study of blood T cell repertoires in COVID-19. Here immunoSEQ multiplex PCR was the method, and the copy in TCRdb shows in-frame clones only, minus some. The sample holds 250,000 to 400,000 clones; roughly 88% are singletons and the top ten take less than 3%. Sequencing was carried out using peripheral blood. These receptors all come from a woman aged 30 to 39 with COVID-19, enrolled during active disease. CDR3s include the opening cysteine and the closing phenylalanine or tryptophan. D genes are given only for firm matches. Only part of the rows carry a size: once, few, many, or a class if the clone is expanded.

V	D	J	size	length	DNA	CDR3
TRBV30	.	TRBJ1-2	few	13	TGTGCCTGGAGTGTAGGGGCAAACTATGGCTACACCTTC	CAWSVGANYGYTF
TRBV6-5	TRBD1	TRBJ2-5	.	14	TGTGCCAGCAGTCCCGGGACAGCAGAAGAGACCCAGTACTTC	CASSPGTAEETQYF
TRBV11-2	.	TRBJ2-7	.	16	TGTGCCAGCAGCTTAGGGCCTCCGGGACTCCAATACGAGCAGTACTTC	CASSLGPPGLQYEQYF
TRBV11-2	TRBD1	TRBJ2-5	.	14	TGTGCCAGCAGCCTCGGGACAGGAACGGAGACCCAGTACTTC	CASSLGTGTETQYF
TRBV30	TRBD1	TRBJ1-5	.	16	TGTGCCTGCGGGACAGGGAAGGTTGTGAGCAATCAGCCCCAGCATTTT	CACGTGKVVSNQPQHF
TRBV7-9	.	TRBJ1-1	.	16	TGTGCCAGCAGCTCGGGCAGGGTGGGATCGGACACTGAAGCTTTCTTT	CASSSGRVGSDTEAFF
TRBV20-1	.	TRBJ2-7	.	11	TGCAGTGCTAGAGGGGGTCAGGGGTCGTACTTC	CSARGGQGSYF
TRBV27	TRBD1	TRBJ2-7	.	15	TGTGCCAGCAGTATTACCGGACAGGGAAAACGCGAGCAGTACTTC	CASSITGQGKREQYF
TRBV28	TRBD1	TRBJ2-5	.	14	TGTGCCACCATCCGACGGACAGGGCGGGAGACCCAGTACTTC	CATIRRTGRETQYF
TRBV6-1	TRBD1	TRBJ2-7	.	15	TGTGCCAGCAGTGAAGCGGGACAGGGCTCCTACGAGCAGTACTTC	CASSEAGQGSYEQYF
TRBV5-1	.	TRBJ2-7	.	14	TGCGCCAGCAGCTTAGTACAGGGCTCCTACGAGCAGTACTTC	CASSLVQGSYEQYF
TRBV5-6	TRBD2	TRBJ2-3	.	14	TGTGCCAGCAAGGTAGCGGGCCGCACAGATACGCAGTATTTT	CASKVAGRTDTQYF
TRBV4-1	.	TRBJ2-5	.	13	TGCGCCAGCAGCCGACTCACCGAAGAGACCCAGTACTTC	CASSRLTEETQYF
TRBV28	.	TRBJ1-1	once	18	TGTGCCAGCAGGTCTCAAGGCAGGGATCCGAGGATGAACACTGAAGCTTTCTTT	CASRSQGRDPRMNTEAFF
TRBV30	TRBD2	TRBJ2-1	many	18	TGTGCCTGGAGGCGACTTTATGGTAGCGGGAGGGCCAGCAATGAGCAGTTCTTC	CAWRRLYGSGRASNEQFF
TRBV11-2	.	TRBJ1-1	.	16	TGTGCCAGCAGCGACTCCACCAGGACAGTGAACACTGAAGCTTTCTTT	CASSDSTRTVNTEAFF
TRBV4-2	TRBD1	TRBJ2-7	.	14	TGTGCCAGCAGCCTCGGACAGGGGAGCTACGAGCAGTACTTC	CASSLGQGSYEQYF
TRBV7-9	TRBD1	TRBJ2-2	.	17	TGTGCCAGCAGACACCCGGGACAGGGTATCCACACCGGGGAGCTGTTTTTT	CASRHPGQGIHTGELFF
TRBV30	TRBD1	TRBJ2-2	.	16	TGTGCCTGGAGCACCGGACAGGGGGCGAACACCGGGGAGCTGTTTTTT	CAWSTGQGANTGELFF
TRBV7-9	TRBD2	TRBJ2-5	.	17	TGTGCCAGCAGCTTAGCTAGCGGGGGATTTCCACAAGAGACCCAGTACTTC	CASSLASGGFPQETQYF
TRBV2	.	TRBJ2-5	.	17	TGTGCCAGCAGTCTCGGACCGGGGAGCGGGCCCCAAGAGACCCAGTACTTC	CASSLGPGSGPQETQYF
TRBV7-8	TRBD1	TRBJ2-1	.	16	TGTGCCAGCAGCCCAAGGACAGGGGGCCCCTACAATGAGCAGTTCTTC	CASSPRTGGPYNEQFF
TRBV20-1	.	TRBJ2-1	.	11	TGCAGTGCCGTTTCGAAGAGGGGAGGATTCTTC	CSAVSKRGGFF
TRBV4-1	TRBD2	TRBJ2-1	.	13	TGCGCCAGCAGCCAGGGACTACACTATGAGCAGTTCTTC	CASSQGLHYEQFF